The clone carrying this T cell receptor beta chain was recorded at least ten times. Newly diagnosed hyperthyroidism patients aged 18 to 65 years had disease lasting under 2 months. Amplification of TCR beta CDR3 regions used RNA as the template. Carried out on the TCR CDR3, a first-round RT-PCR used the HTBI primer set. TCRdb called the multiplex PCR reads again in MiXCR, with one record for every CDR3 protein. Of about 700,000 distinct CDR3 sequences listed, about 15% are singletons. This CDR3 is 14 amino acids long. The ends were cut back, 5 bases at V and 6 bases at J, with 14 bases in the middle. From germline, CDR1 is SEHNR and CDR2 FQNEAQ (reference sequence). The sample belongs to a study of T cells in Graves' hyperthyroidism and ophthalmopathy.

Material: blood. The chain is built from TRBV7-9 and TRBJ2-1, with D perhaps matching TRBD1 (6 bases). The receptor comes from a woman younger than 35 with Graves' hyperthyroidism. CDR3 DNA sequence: TGTGCCAGCAGCCCTAGGACAGCACTCAATGAGCAGTTCTTC. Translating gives CASSPRTALNEQFF.